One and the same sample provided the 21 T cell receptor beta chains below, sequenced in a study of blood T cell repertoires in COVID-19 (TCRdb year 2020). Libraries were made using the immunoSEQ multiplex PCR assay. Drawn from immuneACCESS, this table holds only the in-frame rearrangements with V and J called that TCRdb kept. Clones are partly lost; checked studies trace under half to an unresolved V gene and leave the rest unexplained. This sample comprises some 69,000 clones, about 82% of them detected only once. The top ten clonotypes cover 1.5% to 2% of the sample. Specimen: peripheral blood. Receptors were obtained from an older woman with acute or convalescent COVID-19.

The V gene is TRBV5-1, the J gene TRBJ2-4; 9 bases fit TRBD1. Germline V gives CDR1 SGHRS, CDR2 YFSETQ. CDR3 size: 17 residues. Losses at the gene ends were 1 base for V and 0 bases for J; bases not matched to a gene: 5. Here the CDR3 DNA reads TGCGCCAGCAGCTTGCTAGGACAGGGGTCAGCCAAAAACATTCAGTACTTC. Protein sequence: CASSLLGQGSAKNIQYF. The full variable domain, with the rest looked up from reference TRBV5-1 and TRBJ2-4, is KAGVTQTPRYLIKTRGQQVTLSCSPISGHRSVSWYQQTPGQGLQFLFEYFSETQRNKGNFPGRFSGRQFSNSRSEMNVSTLELGDSALYLCASSLLGQGSAKNIQYFGAGTRLSVL.

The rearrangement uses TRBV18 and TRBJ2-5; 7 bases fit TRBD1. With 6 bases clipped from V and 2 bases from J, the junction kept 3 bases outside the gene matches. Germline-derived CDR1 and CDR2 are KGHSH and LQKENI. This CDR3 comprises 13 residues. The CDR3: CASSRDRQETQYF. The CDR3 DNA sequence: TGTGCCAGCTCCCGGGACAGACAAGAGACCCAGTACTTC.

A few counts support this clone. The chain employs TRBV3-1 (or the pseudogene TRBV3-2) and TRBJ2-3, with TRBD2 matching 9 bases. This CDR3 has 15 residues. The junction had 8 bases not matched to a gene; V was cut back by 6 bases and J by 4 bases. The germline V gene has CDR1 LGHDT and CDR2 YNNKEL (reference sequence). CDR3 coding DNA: TGTGCCAGCAGGCCCACTAGCGGGCGGGCAGATACGCAGTATTTT. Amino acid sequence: CASRPTSGRADTQYF.

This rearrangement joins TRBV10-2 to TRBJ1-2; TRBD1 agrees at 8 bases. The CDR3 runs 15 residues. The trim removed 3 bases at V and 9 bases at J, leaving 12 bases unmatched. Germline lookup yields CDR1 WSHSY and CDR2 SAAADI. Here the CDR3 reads CASSDNAAGGSRYTF. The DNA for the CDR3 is TGCGCCAGCAGTGATAATGCGGCAGGGGGCTCTCGCTACACCTTC.

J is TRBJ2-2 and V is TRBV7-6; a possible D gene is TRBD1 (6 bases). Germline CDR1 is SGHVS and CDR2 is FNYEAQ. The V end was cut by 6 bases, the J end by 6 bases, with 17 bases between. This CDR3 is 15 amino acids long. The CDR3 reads CASSHLRGSPGELFF. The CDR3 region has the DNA TGTGCCAGCAGTCATCTCAGGGGTTCCCCCGGGGAGCTGTTTTTT.

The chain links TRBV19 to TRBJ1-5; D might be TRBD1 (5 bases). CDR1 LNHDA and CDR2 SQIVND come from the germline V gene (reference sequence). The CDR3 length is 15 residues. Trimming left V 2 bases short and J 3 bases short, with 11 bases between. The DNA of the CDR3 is TGTGCCAGTAGTATATGGGGCAGGGCCAATCAGCCCCAGCATTTT. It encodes CASSIWGRANQPQHF. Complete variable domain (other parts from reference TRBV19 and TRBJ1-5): DGGITQSPKYLFRKEGQNVTLSCEQNLNHDAMYWYRQDPGQGLRLIYYSQIVNDFQKGDIAEGYSVSREKKESFPLTVTSAQKNPTAFYLCASSIWGRANQPQHFGDGTRLSIL.

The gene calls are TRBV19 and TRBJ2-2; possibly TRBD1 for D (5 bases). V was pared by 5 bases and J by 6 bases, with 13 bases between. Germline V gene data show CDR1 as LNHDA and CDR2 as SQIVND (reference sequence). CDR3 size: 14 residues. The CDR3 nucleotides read TGTGCCAGTAGTTCGACCAACAGGCCCGGGGAGCTGTTTTTT. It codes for CASSSTNRPGELFF. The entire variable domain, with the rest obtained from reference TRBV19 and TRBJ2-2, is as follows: DGGITQSPKYLFRKEGQNVTLSCEQNLNHDAMYWYRQDPGQGLRLIYYSQIVNDFQKGDIAEGYSVSREKKESFPLTVTSAQKNPTAFYLCASSSTNRPGELFFGEGSRLTVL.

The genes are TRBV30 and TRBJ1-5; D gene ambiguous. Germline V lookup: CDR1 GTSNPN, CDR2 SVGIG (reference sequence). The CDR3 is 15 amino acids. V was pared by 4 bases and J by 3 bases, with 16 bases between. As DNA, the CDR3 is TGTGCCTGGACAACCGGGAGCCCCTTCAATCAGCCCCAGCATTTT. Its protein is CAWTTGSPFNQPQHF.

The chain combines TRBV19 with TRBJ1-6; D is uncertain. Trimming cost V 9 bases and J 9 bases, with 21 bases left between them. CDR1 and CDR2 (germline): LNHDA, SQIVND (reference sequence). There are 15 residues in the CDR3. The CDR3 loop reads CASGASAGFTSPLHF. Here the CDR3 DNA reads TGTGCCAGCGGAGCAAGTGCGGGGTTCACTTCACCCCTCCACTTT. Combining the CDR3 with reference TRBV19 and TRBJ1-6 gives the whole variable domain DGGITQSPKYLFRKEGQNVTLSCEQNLNHDAMYWYRQDPGQGLRLIYYSQIVNDFQKGDIAEGYSVSREKKESFPLTVTSAQKNPTAFYLCASGASAGFTSPLHFGNGTRLTVT.

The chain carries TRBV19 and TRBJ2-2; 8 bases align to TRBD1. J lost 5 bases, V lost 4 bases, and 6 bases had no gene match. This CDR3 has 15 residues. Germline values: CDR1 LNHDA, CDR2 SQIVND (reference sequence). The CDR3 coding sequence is TGTGCCAGTAGTAGAGGTCAGGGGGCGACCGGGGAGCTGTTTTTT. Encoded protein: CASSRGQGATGELFF.

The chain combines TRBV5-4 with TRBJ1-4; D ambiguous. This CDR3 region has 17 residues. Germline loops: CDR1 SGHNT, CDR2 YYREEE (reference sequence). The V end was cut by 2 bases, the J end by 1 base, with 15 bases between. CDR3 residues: CASSLFVGGGTNEKLFF. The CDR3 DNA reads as TGTGCCAGCAGCTTATTTGTGGGAGGTGGAACTAATGAAAAACTGTTTTTT.

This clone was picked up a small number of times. The CDR3, as DNA: TGTGCCAGCAGCACCCGCGCCGAGCAGTACTTC. Protein product: CASSTRAEQYF. This chain joins TRBV2 and TRBJ2-7; D unclear. CDR1 SNHLY and CDR2 FYNNEI come from the germline V gene. CDR3 length equals 11 residues. V was trimmed by 6 bases and J by 6 bases, leaving 9 bases between them.

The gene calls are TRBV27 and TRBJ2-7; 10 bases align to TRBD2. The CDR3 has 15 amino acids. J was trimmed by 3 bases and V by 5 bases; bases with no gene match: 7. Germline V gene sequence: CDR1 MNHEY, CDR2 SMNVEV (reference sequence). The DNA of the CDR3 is TGTGCCAGCAGTCCACCGGGACTAGCGCACTACGAGCAGTACTTC. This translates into CASSPPGLAHYEQYF.

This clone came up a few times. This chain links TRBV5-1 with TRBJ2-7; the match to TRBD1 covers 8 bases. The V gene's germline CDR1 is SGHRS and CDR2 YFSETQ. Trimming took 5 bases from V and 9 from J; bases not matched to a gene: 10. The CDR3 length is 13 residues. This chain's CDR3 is CASSYGQGIGQYF. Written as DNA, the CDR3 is TGCGCCAGCAGTTATGGACAGGGCATAGGGCAGTACTTC.

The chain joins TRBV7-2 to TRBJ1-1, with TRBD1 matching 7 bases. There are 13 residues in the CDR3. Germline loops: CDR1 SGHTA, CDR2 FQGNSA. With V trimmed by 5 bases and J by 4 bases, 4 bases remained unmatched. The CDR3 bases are TGTGCCAGCAGCCAGACAGGGCCCACTGAAGCTTTCTTT. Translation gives CASSQTGPTEAFF.

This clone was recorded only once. DNA for the CDR3: TGCGCCAGCAGCCAAGATCGATCCAGCGGGGGAAGGGGAGAGACCCAGTACTTC. Its translation: CASSQDRSSGGRGETQYF. This chain connects TRBV4-1 to TRBJ2-5; 8 bases align to TRBD2. V was pared by 0 bases and J by 4 bases, with 13 bases of the junction left unmatched. The CDR3 has 18 amino acids. Germline V gene sequence: CDR1 MGHRA, CDR2 YSYEKL.

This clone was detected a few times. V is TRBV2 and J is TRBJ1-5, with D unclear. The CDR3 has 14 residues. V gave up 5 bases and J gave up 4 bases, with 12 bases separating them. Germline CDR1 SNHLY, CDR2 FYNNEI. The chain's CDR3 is CASSNSWENQPQHF. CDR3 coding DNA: TGTGCCAGCAGTAATAGTTGGGAGAATCAGCCCCAGCATTTT.

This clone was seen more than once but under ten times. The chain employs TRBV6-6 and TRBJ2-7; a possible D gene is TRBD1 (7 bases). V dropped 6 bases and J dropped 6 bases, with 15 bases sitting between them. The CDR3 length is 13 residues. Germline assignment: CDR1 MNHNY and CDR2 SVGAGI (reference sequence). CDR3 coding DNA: TGTGCCAGCAGCGGCAGACAGGGAGGCGAGCAGTACTTC. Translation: CASSGRQGGEQYF.

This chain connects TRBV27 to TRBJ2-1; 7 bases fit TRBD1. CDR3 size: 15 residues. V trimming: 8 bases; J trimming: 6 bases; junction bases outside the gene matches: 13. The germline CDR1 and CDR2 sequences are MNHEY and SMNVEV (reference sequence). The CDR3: CASSWRQGVSNEQFF. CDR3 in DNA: TGTGCCAGCTCTTGGAGACAGGGAGTCTCCAATGAGCAGTTCTTC.

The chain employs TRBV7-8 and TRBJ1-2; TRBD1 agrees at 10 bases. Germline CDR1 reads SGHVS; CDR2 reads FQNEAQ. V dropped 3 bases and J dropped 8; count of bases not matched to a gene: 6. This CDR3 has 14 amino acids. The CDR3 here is CASSFRQGAGGYTF. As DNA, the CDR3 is TGTGCCAGCAGCTTCAGACAGGGGGCTGGGGGCTACACCTTC.

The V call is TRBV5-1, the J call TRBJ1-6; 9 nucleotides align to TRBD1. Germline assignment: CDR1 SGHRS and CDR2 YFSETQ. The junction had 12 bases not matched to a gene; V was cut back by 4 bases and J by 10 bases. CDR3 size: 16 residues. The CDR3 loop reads CASSVNPGQGTSPLHF. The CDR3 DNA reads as TGCGCCAGCAGCGTAAACCCGGGACAGGGAACGTCACCCCTCCACTTT.